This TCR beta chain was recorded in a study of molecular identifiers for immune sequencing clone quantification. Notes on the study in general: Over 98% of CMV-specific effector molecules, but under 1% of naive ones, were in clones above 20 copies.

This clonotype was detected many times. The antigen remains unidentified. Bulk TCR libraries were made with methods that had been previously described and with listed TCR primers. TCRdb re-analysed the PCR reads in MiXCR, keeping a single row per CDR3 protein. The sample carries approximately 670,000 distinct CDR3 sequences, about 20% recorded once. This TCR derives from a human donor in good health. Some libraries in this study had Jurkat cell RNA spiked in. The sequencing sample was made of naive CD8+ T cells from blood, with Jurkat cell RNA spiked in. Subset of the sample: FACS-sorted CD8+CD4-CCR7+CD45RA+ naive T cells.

The CDR3 sequence is CAWSVSPYEQYF. CDR3 sequence (DNA): TGTGCCTGGAGTGTCTCTCCCTACGAGCAGTACTTC. The gene calls are TRBV30 and TRBJ2-7; the D is unclear. The V end lost 0 bases, the J end lost 2 bases, and 5 bases lay between the germline ends. Germline loops: CDR1 GTSNPN, CDR2 SVGIG (reference sequence). This CDR3 is 12 amino acids long.